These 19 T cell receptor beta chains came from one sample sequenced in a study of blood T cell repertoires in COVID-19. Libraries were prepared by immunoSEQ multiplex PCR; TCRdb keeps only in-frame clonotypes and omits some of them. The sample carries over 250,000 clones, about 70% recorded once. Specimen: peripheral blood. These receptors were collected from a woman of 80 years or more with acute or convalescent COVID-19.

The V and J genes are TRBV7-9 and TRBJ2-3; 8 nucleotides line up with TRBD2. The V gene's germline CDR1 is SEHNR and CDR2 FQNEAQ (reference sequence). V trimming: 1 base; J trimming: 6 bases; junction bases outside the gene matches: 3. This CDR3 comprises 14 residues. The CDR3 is CASSLGGTRDTQYF. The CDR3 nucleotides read TGTGCCAGCAGCTTAGGGGGGACTAGGGATACGCAGTATTTT.

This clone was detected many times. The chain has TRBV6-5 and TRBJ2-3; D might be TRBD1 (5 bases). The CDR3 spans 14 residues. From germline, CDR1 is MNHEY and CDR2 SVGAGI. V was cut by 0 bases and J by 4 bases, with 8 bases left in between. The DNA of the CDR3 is TGTGCCAGCAGTTACTCGATGGGGCCAGATACGCAGTATTTT. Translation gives CASSYSMGPDTQYF.

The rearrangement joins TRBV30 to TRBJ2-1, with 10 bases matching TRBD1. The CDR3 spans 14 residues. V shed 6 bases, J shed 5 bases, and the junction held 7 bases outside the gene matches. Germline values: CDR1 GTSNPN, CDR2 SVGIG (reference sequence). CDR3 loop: CACTDRGLHNEQFF. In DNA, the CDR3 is TGTGCCTGTACCGACAGGGGGCTTCACAATGAGCAGTTCTTC.

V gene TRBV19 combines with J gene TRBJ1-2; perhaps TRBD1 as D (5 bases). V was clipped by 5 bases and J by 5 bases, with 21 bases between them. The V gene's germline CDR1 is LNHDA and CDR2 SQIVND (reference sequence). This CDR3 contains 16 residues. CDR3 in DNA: TGTGCCAGTAGTCAGATAGGGGAAGGGCTTAAGTATGGCTACACCTTC. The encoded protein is CASSQIGEGLKYGYTF.

CDR3 sequence reads: CASSQEGGHSYGYTF. In DNA form, the CDR3 reads TGTGCCAGCAGCCAAGAGGGGGGTCATAGCTATGGCTACACCTTC. The chain couples TRBV3-1 (or the pseudogene TRBV3-2) to TRBJ1-2, with D possibly TRBD1 on 5 matching bases. Per the germline V gene, CDR1 is LGHDT and CDR2 is YNNKEL (reference sequence). The CDR3 has 15 amino acids. The V end was cut by 0 bases, the J end by 4 bases, with 12 bases between.

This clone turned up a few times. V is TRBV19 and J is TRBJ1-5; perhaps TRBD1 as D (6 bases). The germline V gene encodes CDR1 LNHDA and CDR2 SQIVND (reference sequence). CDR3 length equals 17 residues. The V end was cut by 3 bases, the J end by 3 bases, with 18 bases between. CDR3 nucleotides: TGTGCCAGTAGTATGAGGTTCGGCAGGGGAGTCAATCAGCCCCAGCATTTT. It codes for CASSMRFGRGVNQPQHF.

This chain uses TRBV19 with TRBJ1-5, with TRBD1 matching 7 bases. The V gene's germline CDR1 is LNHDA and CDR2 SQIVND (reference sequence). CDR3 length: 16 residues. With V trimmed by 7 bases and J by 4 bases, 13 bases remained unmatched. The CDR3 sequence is CASTPPTGLANQPQHF. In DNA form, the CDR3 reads TGTGCCAGTACCCCTCCGACAGGGTTGGCTAATCAGCCCCAGCATTTT.

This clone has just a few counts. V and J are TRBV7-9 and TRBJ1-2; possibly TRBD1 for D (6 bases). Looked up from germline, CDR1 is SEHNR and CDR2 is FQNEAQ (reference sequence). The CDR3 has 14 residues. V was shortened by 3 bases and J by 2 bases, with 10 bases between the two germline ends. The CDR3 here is CASSFGQTNYGYTF. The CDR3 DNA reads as TGTGCCAGCAGCTTCGGACAGACCAACTATGGCTACACCTTC.

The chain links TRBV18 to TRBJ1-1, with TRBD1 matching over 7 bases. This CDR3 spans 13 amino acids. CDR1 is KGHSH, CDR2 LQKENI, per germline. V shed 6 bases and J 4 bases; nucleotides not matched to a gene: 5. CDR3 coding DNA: TGTGCCAGCTCGCCTGACAGGGCCACTGAAGCTTTCTTT. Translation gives CASSPDRATEAFF.

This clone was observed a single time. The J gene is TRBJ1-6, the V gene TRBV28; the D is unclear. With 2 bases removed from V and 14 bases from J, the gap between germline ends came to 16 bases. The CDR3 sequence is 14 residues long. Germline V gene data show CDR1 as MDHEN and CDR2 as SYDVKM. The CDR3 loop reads CASSLVTGLYTLHF. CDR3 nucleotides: TGTGCCAGCAGTTTAGTGACCGGGTTGTATACCCTCCACTTT.

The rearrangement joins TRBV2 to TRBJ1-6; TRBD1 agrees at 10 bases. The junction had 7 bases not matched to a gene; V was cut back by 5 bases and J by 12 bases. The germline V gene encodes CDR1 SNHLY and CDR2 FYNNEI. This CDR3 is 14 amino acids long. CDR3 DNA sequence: TGTGCCAGCAGTTCTGGACAGGGGGTAAGACCCCTCCACTTT. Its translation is CASSSGQGVRPLHF.

The CDR3, as DNA: TGCGCCAGCAGCCGCGGGGACAGGGTTGAAAAACTGTTTTTT. Encoded protein: CASSRGDRVEKLFF. The chain has TRBV4-3 and TRBJ1-4; 9 bases fit TRBD1. The CDR3 loop spans 14 amino acids. The germline V gene encodes CDR1 LGHNA and CDR2 YSLEER. Trimming took 4 bases from V and 7 from J; bases not matched to a gene: 4.

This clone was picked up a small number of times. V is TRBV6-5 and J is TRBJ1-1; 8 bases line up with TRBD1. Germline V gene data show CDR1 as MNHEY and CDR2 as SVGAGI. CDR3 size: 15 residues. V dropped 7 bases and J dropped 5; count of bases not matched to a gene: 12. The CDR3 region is CASTIHHGQGTEAFF. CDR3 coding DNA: TGTGCCAGCACCATACATCATGGACAGGGTACTGAAGCTTTCTTT.

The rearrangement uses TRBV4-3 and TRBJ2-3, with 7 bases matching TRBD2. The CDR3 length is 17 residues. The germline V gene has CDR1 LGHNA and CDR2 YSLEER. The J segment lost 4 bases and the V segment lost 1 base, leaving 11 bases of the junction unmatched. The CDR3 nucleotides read TGCGCCAGCAGCCAAGCGGCCCTCCGGGGGAGGGCAGATACGCAGTATTTT. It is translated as CASSQAALRGRADTQYF.

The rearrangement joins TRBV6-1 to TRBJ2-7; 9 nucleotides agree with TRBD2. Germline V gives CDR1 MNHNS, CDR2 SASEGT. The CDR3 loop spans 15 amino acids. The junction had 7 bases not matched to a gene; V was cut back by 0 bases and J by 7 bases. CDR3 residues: CASSEAVAGVLEQYF. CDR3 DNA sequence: TGTGCCAGCAGTGAAGCGGTAGCGGGAGTCTTAGAGCAGTACTTC.

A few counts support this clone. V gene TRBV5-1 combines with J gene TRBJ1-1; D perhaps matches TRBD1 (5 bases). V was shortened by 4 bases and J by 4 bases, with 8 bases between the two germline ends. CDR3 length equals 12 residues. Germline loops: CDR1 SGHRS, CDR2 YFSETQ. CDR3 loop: CASSEQGTEAFF. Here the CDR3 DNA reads TGCGCCAGCAGCGAGCAGGGCACTGAAGCTTTCTTT.

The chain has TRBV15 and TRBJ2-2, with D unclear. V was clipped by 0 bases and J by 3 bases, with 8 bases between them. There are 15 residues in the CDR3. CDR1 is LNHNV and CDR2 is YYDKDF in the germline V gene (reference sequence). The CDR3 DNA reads TGTGCCACCAGCAGAGATGTCTTGTACACCGGGGAGCTGTTTTTT. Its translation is CATSRDVLYTGELFF.

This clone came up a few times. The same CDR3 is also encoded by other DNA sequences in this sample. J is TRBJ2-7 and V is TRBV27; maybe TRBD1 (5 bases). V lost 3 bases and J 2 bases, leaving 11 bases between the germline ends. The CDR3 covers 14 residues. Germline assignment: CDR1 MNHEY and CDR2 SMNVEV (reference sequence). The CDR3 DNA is TGTGCCAGCAGTTTGGGCCAGGGTGCCTACGAGCAGTACTTC. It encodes CASSLGQGAYEQYF.

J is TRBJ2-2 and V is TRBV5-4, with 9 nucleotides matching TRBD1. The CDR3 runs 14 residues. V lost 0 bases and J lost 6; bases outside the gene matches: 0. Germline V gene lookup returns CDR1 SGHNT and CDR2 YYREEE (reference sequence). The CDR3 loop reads CASSLGTGAGELFF. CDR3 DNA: TGTGCCAGCAGCTTGGGGACAGGGGCCGGGGAGCTGTTTTTT.